Presented here are 3 T cell receptor beta chains from one specimen sequenced in a study of regulatory T cells in long-lasting Graves disease. To make TCR beta libraries, researchers used iRepertoire HTBI primers and Arm-PCR of CDR3 regions. TCRdb analysed the multiplex PCR reads with MiXCR anew, one entry per CDR3 protein. The sample holds hundreds of thousands of distinct CDR3 sequences, approximately 29% seen once. Indicated time point: persistent/refractory GD, antithyroid drugs over 5 years with positive TRAb. PBMC RNA was the source of the TCR library. The starting material was peripheral blood mononuclear cells (PBMCs), obtained when the disease was refractory, from a patient treated with antithyroid drugs. The receptor set was obtained from a female donor with Graves disease.

J is TRBJ1-2 and V is TRBV29-1, with 7 bases lining up with TRBD1. The germline gives CDR1 SQVTM, CDR2 ANQGSEA. The V segment lost 1 base and the J segment 7 bases; nucleotides outside the gene matches: 6. CDR3 length: 13 residues. CDR3 residues: CSVEGQGWGGYTF. CDR3 coding DNA: TGCAGCGTTGAAGGACAGGGATGGGGTGGCTACACCTTC.

The V and J genes are TRBV12-3 or TRBV12-4 and TRBJ1-1; possible D gene TRBD1, 6 bases. The CDR3 loop spans 16 amino acids. V was trimmed by 6 bases and J by 1 base, leaving 18 bases between them. The CDR3 here is CASRTRAGAPNTEAFF. The CDR3 DNA reads as TGTGCCAGCAGAACCCGGGCAGGGGCCCCGAACACTGAAGCTTTCTTT.

This clonotype was recorded at least ten times. The chain has TRBV28 and TRBJ1-2; D gene uncertain. The CDR3 is made up of 14 amino acids. Deletions cut 6 bases from V and 4 bases from J, with 15 bases between. CDR1 and CDR2 from the germline V gene are MDHEN and SYDVKM. The CDR3 loop reads CASSPWEVRYGYTF. The CDR3 bases are TGTGCCAGCAGCCCCTGGGAAGTCCGCTATGGCTACACCTTC.